This T cell receptor (beta chain) was profiled in a study of cytomegalovirus exposure and HLA in healthy donors. Study-wide points: Association with HLA alleles at 0.05 false discovery rate was found for 15,000 to 20,000 TCR beta sequences in a later analysis. According to a later analysis, most TCR beta chains associated with CMV appeared HLA-restricted. Relative to equally common others, HLA-associated TCR beta chains showed greater clonal expansion in a later analysis.

Deletions cut 6 bases from V and 4 bases from J, with 13 bases between. Germline values: CDR1 MNHEY, CDR2 SMNVEV (reference sequence). The CDR3 covers 14 residues. Turning to this clone: What it binds is not known.

Amplification used 60 Vbeta primers and 13 Jbeta primers. Clones were sequenced by immunoSEQ multiplex PCR, and TCRdb holds only the in-frame ones, with some missing. The sample shows 120,000 or so clones, about 10% of them seen only once. The chain uses TRBV27 and TRBJ2-1, with D hard to call. Specimen: PBMCs. The origin of this receptor is a woman under 30 in good health and CMV-seropositive. In DNA form, the CDR3 reads TGTGCCAGCAGAACTATCGCTACTTACAATGAGCAGTTCTTC. Residues: CASRTIATYNEQFF.